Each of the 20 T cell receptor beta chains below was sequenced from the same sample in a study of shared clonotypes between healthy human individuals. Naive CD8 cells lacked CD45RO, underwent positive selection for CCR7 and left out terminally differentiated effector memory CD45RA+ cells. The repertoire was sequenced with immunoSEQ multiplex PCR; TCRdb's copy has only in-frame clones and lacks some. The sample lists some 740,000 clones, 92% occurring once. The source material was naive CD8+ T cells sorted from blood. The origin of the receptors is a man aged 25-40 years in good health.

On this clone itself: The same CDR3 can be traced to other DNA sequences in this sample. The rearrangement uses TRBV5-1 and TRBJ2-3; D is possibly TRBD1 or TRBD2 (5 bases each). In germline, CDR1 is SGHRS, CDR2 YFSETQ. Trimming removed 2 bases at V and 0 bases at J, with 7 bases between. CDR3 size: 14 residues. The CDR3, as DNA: TGCGCCAGCAGCTTCCGGGGCAGCACAGATACGCAGTATTTT. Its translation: CASSFRGSTDTQYF.

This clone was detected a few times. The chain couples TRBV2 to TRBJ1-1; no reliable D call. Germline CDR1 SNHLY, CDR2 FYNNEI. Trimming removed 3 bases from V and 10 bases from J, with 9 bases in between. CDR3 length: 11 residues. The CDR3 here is CASSELGLAFF. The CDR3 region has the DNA TGTGCCAGCAGTGAGTTAGGGTTAGCTTTCTTT.

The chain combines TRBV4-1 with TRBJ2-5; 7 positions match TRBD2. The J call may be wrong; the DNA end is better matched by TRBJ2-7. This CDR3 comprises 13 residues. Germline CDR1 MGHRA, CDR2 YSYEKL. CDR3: CASSRITSDEQYF. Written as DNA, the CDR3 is TGCGCCAGCAGCCGAATAACTAGCGACGAGCAGTACTTC.

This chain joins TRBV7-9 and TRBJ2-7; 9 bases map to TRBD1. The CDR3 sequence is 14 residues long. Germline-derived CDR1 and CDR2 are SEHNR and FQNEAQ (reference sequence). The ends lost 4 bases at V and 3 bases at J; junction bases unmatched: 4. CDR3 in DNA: TGTGCCAGCAGCTGGACAGGGGTGGACTACGAGCAGTACTTC. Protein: CASSWTGVDYEQYF.

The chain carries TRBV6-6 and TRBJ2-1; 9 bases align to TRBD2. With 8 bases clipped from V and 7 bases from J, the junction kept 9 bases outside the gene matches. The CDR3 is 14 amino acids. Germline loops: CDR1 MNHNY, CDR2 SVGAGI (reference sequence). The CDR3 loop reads CASSGAGGVNEQFF. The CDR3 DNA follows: TGTGCCAGCTCTGGTGCGGGAGGGGTGAATGAGCAGTTCTTC.

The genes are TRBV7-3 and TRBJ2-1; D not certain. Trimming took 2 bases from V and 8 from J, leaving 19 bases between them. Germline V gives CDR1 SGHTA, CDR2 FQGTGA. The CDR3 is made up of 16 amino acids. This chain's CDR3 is CASSLRGTNIMYEQFF. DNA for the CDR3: TGTGCCAGCAGCTTACGAGGAACGAACATTATGTATGAGCAGTTCTTC.

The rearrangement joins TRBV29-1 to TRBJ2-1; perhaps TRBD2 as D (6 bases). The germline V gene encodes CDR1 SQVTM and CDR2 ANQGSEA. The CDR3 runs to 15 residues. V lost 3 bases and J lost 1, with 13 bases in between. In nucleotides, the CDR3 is TGCAGCGTTGATTTTCGCGGGGATTCCTACAATGAGCAGTTCTTC. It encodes CSVDFRGDSYNEQFF.

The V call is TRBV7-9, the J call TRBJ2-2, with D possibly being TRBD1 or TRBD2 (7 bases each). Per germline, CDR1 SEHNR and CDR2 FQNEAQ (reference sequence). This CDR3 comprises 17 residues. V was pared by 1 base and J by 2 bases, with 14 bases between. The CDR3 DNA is TGTGCCAGCAGCTTAGGGGGGGGGACAGCTAACACCGGGGAGCTGTTTTTT. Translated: CASSLGGGTANTGELFF. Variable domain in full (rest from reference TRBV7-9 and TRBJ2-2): DTGVSQNPRHKITKRGQNVTFRCDPISEHNRLYWYRQTLGQGPEFLTYFQNEAQLEKSRLLSDRFSAERPKGSFSTLEIQRTEQGDSAMYLCASSLGGGTANTGELFFGEGSRLTVL.

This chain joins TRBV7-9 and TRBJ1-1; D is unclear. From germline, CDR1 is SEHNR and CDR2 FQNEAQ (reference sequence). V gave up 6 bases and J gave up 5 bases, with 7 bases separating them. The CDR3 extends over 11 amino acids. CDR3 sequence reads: CASRQRTEAFF. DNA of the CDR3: TGTGCCAGCAGACAAAGGACTGAAGCTTTCTTT. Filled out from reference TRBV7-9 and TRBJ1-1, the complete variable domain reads DTGVSQNPRHKITKRGQNVTFRCDPISEHNRLYWYRQTLGQGPEFLTYFQNEAQLEKSRLLSDRFSAERPKGSFSTLEIQRTEQGDSAMYLCASRQRTEAFFGQGTRLTVV.

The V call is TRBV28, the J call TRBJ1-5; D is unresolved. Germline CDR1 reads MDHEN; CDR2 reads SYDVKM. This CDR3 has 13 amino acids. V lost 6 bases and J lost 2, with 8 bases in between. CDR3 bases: TGTGCCAGCAGCCCTCTCCGCAATCAGCCCCAGCATTTT. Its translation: CASSPLRNQPQHF.

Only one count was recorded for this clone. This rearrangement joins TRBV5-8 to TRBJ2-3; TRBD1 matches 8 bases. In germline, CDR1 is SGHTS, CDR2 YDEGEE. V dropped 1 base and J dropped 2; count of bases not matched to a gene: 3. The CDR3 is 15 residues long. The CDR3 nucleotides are TGTGCCAGCAGCTTGAGGACAGGGTACACAGATACGCAGTATTTT. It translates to CASSLRTGYTDTQYF.

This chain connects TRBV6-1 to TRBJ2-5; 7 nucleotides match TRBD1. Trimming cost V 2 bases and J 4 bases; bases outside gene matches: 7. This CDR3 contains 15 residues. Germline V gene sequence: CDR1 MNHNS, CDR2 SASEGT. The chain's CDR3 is CASSESVGQPETQYF. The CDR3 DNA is TGTGCCAGCAGTGAATCTGTGGGACAGCCAGAGACCCAGTACTTC.

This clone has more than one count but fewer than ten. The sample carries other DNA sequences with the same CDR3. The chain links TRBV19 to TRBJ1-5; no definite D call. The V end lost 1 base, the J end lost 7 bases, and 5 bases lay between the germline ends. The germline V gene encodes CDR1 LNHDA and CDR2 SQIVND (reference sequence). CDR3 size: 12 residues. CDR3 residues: CASSIGGQPQHF. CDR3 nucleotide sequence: TGTGCCAGTAGTATAGGAGGCCAGCCCCAGCATTTT. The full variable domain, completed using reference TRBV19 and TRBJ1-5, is DGGITQSPKYLFRKEGQNVTLSCEQNLNHDAMYWYRQDPGQGLRLIYYSQIVNDFQKGDIAEGYSVSREKKESFPLTVTSAQKNPTAFYLCASSIGGQPQHFGDGTRLSIL.

CDR3: CASSLGTGVAGELFF. The CDR3 DNA reads as TGTGCCAGCAGCCTTGGGACAGGGGTCGCCGGGGAGCTGTTTTTT. The genes are TRBV27 and TRBJ2-2, with 10 nucleotides matching TRBD1. The CDR3 covers 15 residues. CDR1 and CDR2 (germline): MNHEY, SMNVEV (reference sequence). The V segment lost 6 bases and the J segment 6 bases; nucleotides outside the gene matches: 7.

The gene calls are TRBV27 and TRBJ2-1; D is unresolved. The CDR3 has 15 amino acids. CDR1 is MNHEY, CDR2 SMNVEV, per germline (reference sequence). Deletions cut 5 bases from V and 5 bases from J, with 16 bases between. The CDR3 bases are TGTGCCAGCAGTACCCATTGGGGATCGCACAATGAGCAGTTCTTC. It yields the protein CASSTHWGSHNEQFF.

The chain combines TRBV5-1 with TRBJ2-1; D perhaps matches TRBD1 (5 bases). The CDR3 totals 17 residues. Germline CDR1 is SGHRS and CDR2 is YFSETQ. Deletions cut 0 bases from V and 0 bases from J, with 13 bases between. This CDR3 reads CASSLGLGASSYNEQFF. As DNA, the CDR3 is TGCGCCAGCAGCTTGGGTTTAGGGGCAAGCTCCTACAATGAGCAGTTCTTC.

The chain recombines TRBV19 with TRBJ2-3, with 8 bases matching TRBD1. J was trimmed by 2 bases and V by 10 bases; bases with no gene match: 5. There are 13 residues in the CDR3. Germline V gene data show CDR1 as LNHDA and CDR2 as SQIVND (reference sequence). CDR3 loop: CATRQGNTDTQYF. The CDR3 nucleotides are TGTGCCACTAGACAGGGGAACACAGATACGCAGTATTTT.

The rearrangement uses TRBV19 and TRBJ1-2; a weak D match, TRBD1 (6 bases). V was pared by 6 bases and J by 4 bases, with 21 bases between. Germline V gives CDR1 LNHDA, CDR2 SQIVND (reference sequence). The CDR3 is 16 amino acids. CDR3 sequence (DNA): TGTGCCAGTAGGATGAAAAACTTCGGACAGTTCTATGGCTACACCTTC. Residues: CASRMKNFGQFYGYTF.

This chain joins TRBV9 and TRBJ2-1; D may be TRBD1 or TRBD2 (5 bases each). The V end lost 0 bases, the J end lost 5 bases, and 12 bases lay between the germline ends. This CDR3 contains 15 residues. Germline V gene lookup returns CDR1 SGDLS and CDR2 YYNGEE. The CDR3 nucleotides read TGTGCCAGCAGCGTAGACGGGACGCTACACAATGAGCAGTTCTTC. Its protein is CASSVDGTLHNEQFF.

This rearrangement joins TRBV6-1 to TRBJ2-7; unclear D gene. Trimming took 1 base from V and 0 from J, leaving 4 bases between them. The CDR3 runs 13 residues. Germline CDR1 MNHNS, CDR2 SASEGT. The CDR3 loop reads CASSEDISYEQYF. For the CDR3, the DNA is TGTGCCAGCAGTGAAGACATCTCCTACGAGCAGTACTTC.